These 20 T cell receptor beta chains were all obtained from the same sample, sequenced in a study of T cells in localized non-small cell lung cancer. Only in-frame clones appear in the TCRdb table, and some are missing; sequencing was by immunoSEQ multiplex PCR. The profile shows approximately 10,000 clones, roughly 94% of them singletons. The specimen was peripheral blood, collected before any cancer treatment. Receptor source: a woman between 35 and 70 years old with stage I squamous cell lung carcinoma.

The chain recombines TRBV4-1 with TRBJ2-5; no reliable D call. This CDR3 region has 14 residues. Germline lookup yields CDR1 MGHRA and CDR2 YSYEKL. Trimming took 3 bases from V and 2 from J, leaving 10 bases between them. CDR3 DNA: TGCGCCAGCAGCCACGTCCAACCTCAAGAGACCCAGTACTTC. Translation gives CASSHVQPQETQYF.

The CDR3 here is CASSQGQGAEAFF. The DNA for the CDR3 is TGTGCCAGCAGCCAGGGACAGGGGGCTGAAGCTTTCTTT. The rearrangement uses TRBV11-2 and TRBJ1-1; 11 positions agree with TRBD1. The V segment lost 5 bases and the J segment 6 bases; nucleotides outside the gene matches: 2. This CDR3 has 13 amino acids. Germline V gives CDR1 SGHAT, CDR2 FQNNGV.

The V and J genes are TRBV5-1 and TRBJ2-7; D unclear. CDR3 length: 13 amino acids. Trimming pared 2 bases from V and 2 bases from J, leaving 8 bases between. The germline V gene encodes CDR1 SGHRS and CDR2 YFSETQ. CDR3 sequence: CASSFGPPYEQYF. CDR3 coding DNA: TGCGCCAGCAGCTTCGGGCCCCCCTACGAGCAGTACTTC.

This clone was counted between two and nine times. The rearrangement joins TRBV2 to TRBJ2-2; D is uncertain. The CDR3 has 14 residues. V dropped 2 bases and J dropped 4 bases, with 8 bases sitting between them. The germline V gene encodes CDR1 SNHLY and CDR2 FYNNEI. CDR3 protein: CASSESGGTGELFF. The CDR3, as DNA: TGTGCCAGCAGTGAATCAGGCGGCACCGGGGAGCTGTTTTTT.

The J gene is TRBJ2-2, the V gene TRBV10-1; unclear D gene. Germline V CDR1 and CDR2: WNHNN, SYGVQD (reference sequence). The CDR3 totals 12 residues. Trimming left V 4 bases short and J 6 bases short, with 6 bases between. As DNA, the CDR3 is TGCGCCAGCAGTGCGTACTCCGGGGAGCTGTTTTTT. It codes for CASSAYSGELFF.

This clone was recorded only once. This sequence joins TRBV2 and TRBJ2-7; the D gene is possibly TRBD2 (5 bases). The length of the CDR3 is 14 residues. Germline lookup yields CDR1 SNHLY and CDR2 FYNNEI. The V gene lost 6 bases and the J gene lost 6 bases, with 18 bases spanning the gap. CDR3 region: CASRAGAAPGEQYF. The DNA for the CDR3 is TGTGCCAGCAGGGCCGGAGCGGCCCCCGGCGAGCAGTACTTC.

The chain is built from TRBV13 and TRBJ1-5, with D possibly TRBD1 on 6 matching bases. The V and J ends lost 5 bases and 4 bases respectively, with 12 bases between them. CDR1 PRHDT and CDR2 FYEKMQ come from the germline V gene (reference sequence). The CDR3 is 14 amino acids. The CDR3 region has the DNA TGTGCCAGCAGCCAAGGACAGCTGAATCAGCCCCAGCATTTT. Its protein product is CASSQGQLNQPQHF.

This clone has just a few counts. V and J are TRBV7-6 and TRBJ2-1, with 12 positions matching TRBD2. The CDR3 is made up of 15 amino acids. CDR1 SGHVS and CDR2 FNYEAQ come from the germline V gene. V shed 4 bases, J shed 6 bases, and the junction held 4 bases outside the gene matches. CDR3 in DNA: TGTGCCAGCAGCTCTTCTAGCGGGGGGGCCAATGAGCAGTTCTTC. It yields the protein CASSSSSGGANEQFF.

The J gene is TRBJ1-3, the V gene TRBV5-1, with a tentative D call TRBD1 (6 bases). Germline CDR1 reads SGHRS; CDR2 reads YFSETQ. CDR3 length: 16 residues. Deletions cut 5 bases from V and 0 bases from J, with 15 bases between. The CDR3: CASSYQGWDSGNTIYF. The CDR3 nucleotides read TGCGCCAGCAGTTACCAGGGGTGGGACTCTGGAAACACCATATATTTT. The variable domain in full, with the rest retrieved from reference TRBV5-1 and TRBJ1-3, is KAGVTQTPRYLIKTRGQQVTLSCSPISGHRSVSWYQQTPGQGLQFLFEYFSETQRNKGNFPGRFSGRQFSNSRSEMNVSTLELGDSALYLCASSYQGWDSGNTIYFGEGSWLTVV.

This rearrangement joins TRBV9 to TRBJ2-5; TRBD1 matches at 10 bases. The V gene end was trimmed by 3 bases and the J gene end by 4 bases; junction bases not matched to a gene: 9. The CDR3 covers 16 residues. Looked up from germline, CDR1 is SGDLS and CDR2 is YYNGEE. The CDR3: CASSGGVRDRGETQYF. CDR3 in DNA: TGTGCCAGCAGCGGGGGAGTAAGGGACAGGGGAGAGACCCAGTACTTC. Using reference TRBV9 and TRBJ2-5 for the parts outside the CDR3, the full variable domain is DSGVTQTPKHLITATGQRVTLRCSPRSGDLSVYWYQQSLDQGLQFLIQYYNGEERAKGNILERFSAQQFPDLHSELNLSSLELGDSALYFCASSGGVRDRGETQYFGPGTRLLVL.

J is TRBJ1-2 and V is TRBV2; 10 nucleotides line up with TRBD1. CDR3 length: 15 amino acids. Losses at the gene ends were 8 bases for V and 3 bases for J; bases not matched to a gene: 9. CDR1 is SNHLY and CDR2 is FYNNEI in the germline V gene. CDR3: CASEDLDRGDYGYTF. CDR3 DNA sequence: TGTGCCAGCGAAGACTTGGACAGGGGGGACTATGGCTACACCTTC.

The chain joins TRBV5-4 to TRBJ2-5; perhaps D is TRBD1 or TRBD2 (6 bases each). The germline gives CDR1 SGHNT, CDR2 YYREEE (reference sequence). The CDR3 runs 14 residues. Trimming pared 2 bases from V and 3 bases from J, leaving 11 bases between. CDR3 in DNA: TGTGCCAGCAGCTTTCACAGGGAGGAAGAGACCCAGTACTTC. Translated, it gives CASSFHREEETQYF.

J is TRBJ1-4 and V is TRBV5-1; the D gene is possibly TRBD1 (6 bases). CDR3 length: 14 residues. The V gene lost 4 bases and the J gene lost 5 bases, with 12 bases spanning the gap. CDR1 SGHRS and CDR2 YFSETQ come from the germline V gene. CDR3 in DNA: TGCGCCAGCAGCCTCGGACAGCTAAATGAAAAACTGTTTTTT. This translates into CASSLGQLNEKLFF.

This rearrangement joins TRBV15 to TRBJ1-2; a weak D match, TRBD1 (5 bases). CDR1 LNHNV and CDR2 YYDKDF come from the germline V gene (reference sequence). The CDR3 covers 15 residues. V gave up 5 bases and J gave up 6 bases, with 19 bases separating them. This chain's CDR3 is CATSPPLEGPHGYTF. CDR3 nucleotide sequence: TGTGCCACCAGCCCTCCTCTGGAGGGGCCCCATGGCTACACCTTC.

This clone was recorded once. The V call is TRBV7-2, the J call TRBJ1-2; the D is unclear. The germline gives CDR1 SGHTA, CDR2 FQGNSA. The CDR3 is 14 amino acids. V lost 3 bases to trimming and J lost 8 bases, with 16 bases between them. The CDR3 spells CASSFSNDGGGYTF. The CDR3 DNA is TGTGCCAGCAGCTTCTCAAATGACGGCGGAGGCTACACCTTC. The variable domain in full, completed from reference TRBV7-2 and TRBJ1-2, reads GAGVSQSPSNKVTEKGKDVELRCDPISGHTALYWYRQSLGQGLEFLIYFQGNSAPDKSGLPSDRFSAERTGGSVSTLTIQRTQQEDSAVYLCASSFSNDGGGYTFGSGTRLTVV.

V and J are TRBV19 and TRBJ2-1, with 7 nucleotides matching TRBD2. This CDR3 has 13 residues. With 6 bases clipped from V and 5 bases from J, the junction kept 4 bases outside the gene matches. CDR1 and CDR2 from the germline V gene are LNHDA and SQIVND (reference sequence). CDR3 residues: CASSPGLNNEQFF. The CDR3 DNA reads as TGTGCCAGTAGCCCGGGACTAAACAATGAGCAGTTCTTC.

This chain joins TRBV19 and TRBJ2-1; 13 bases map to TRBD2. Germline V gene data show CDR1 as LNHDA and CDR2 as SQIVND (reference sequence). Trimming removed 5 bases from V and 10 bases from J; junction bases left unmatched: 8. The CDR3 sequence is 15 residues long. DNA for the CDR3: TGTGCCAGTAGTCCAAGACTAGCGGGGGGCCCAGAGCAGTTCTTC. Its protein is CASSPRLAGGPEQFF.

The V gene is TRBV7-2, the J gene TRBJ1-4; D is unresolved. Germline CDR1 is SGHTA and CDR2 is FQGNSA. V was shortened by 5 bases and J by 7 bases, with 20 bases between the two germline ends. The CDR3 covers 16 residues. CDR3 DNA sequence: TGTGCCAGCAGCGTCATAGGTCCGGGTGGGAGTGAAAAACTGTTTTTT. Amino acids: CASSVIGPGGSEKLFF.

V and J are TRBV2 and TRBJ2-5; 7 nucleotides line up with TRBD1. CDR1 and CDR2 from the germline V gene are SNHLY and FYNNEI. This CDR3 is built from 13 residues. V trimming: 7 bases; J trimming: 5 bases; junction bases outside the gene matches: 7. The CDR3 coding sequence is TGTGCCAGCACCCCGGGACAGACCGAGACCCAGTACTTC. The encoded protein is CASTPGQTETQYF.

V gene TRBV5-4 combines with J gene TRBJ2-7, with 10 bases lining up with TRBD2. After removal of 3 bases from V and 7 bases from J, the junction contained 10 bases not matched to a gene. The CDR3 is 15 residues long. CDR1 SGHNT and CDR2 YYREEE come from the germline V gene (reference sequence). CDR3: CASSSDSGGHREQYF. DNA for the CDR3: TGTGCCAGCAGCTCTGATAGCGGGGGGCATAGGGAGCAGTACTTC.